These T cell receptor beta chains were read from a single sample in a study of blood T cell repertoires in COVID-19. The table came from immunoSEQ multiplex PCR; TCRdb's copy has only in-frame clones and leaves some out. The table shows 100,000 to 150,000 clones, with 65% to 90% occurring only once. Input material: peripheral blood. The origin of the receptors is a man older than 75 with active or convalescent COVID-19. Both conserved end residues are part of each CDR3. A D gene is named only where the DNA matches it firmly. Size is omitted from some rows. Given values are once, few, many or a class for expanded clones.

d_call	clone_size	v_call	j_call	cdr3_nt	cdr3_aa
NA	NA	TRBV28	TRBJ1-3	TGTGCCAGCAGTTTGGGCGGAGGGTTAGGAAACACCATATATTTT	CASSLGGGLGNTIYF
NA	NA	TRBV7-2	TRBJ2-5	TGTGCCAGCAGCTTAGCGGGCAGGCCAGGGACCCAGTACTTC	CASSLAGRPGTQYF
NA	NA	TRBV10-3	TRBJ1-5	TGTGCCATCAGTGAAGAGGGCCGAGGGAATCATCCCCAGCATTTT	CAISEEGRGNHPQHF
NA	NA	TRBV10-3	TRBJ1-4	TGTGCCATCAGTGACCCAGGGTTAGGGGAAAAACTGTTTTTT	CAISDPGLGEKLFF
NA	NA	TRBV11-3	TRBJ2-5	TGTGCCAGCAGCCAAACAGGGTTACCCCAAGAGACCCAGTACTTC	CASSQTGLPQETQYF
NA	NA	TRBV18	TRBJ1-2	TGTGCCAGCTCACCCGGACAGACTAACTATGGCTACACCTTC	CASSPGQTNYGYTF
NA	NA	TRBV5-4	TRBJ1-4	TGTGCCAGCAGCTTGGGGTCAGCTAATGAAAAACTGTTTTTT	CASSLGSANEKLFF
NA	once	TRBV3-1/TRBV3-2	TRBJ2-1	TGTGCCAGCAGCCCACTGACAACTTCCCCCGGGCAGTTCTTC	CASSPLTTSPGQFF
NA	NA	TRBV11-2	TRBJ1-5	TGTGCCAGCAGCCGCGATCGTGGCAATCAGCCCCAGCATTTT	CASSRDRGNQPQHF
TRBD1	NA	TRBV5-1	TRBJ1-5	TGCGCCAGCAGCTTGAGGACAGGGGAGGGTCAGCCCCAGCATTTT	CASSLRTGEGQPQHF
NA	NA	TRBV7-2	TRBJ1-2	TGTGCCAGCAGCTTAGGCTTTACCGGGACAAGCTATGGCTACACCTTC	CASSLGFTGTSYGYTF
TRBD1	few	TRBV6-5	TRBJ1-6	TGTGCCAGCAGCCGGACAGGGGGCCTGAGTTCACCCCTCCACTTT	CASSRTGGLSSPLHF
TRBD1	NA	TRBV9	TRBJ2-3	TGTGCCAGCAGTCCGGGACAGAGCCTCGATACGCAGTATTTT	CASSPGQSLDTQYF
TRBD2	NA	TRBV5-1	TRBJ2-2	TGCGCCAGCAGCCCCCGTGCGGGAGACACCGGGGAGCTGTTTTTT	CASSPRAGDTGELFF
NA	NA	TRBV21-1	TRBJ2-1	TGTGCCAGCAGCAATAGCGGGGGGCCTGCGCCTATCCCCTACAATGAGCAGTTCTTC	CASSNSGGPAPIPYNEQFF
TRBD2	NA	TRBV7-9	TRBJ2-7	TGTGCCAGCAGGTCTAGCGGGCGGCTCTACGAGCAGTACTTC	CASRSSGRLYEQYF
NA	NA	TRBV9	TRBJ1-2	TGTGCCAGCAGCGTAGATTGGGCGCCCTATGGCTACACCTTC	CASSVDWAPYGYTF
TRBD1	NA	TRBV24-1	TRBJ2-1	TGTGCCACCAGCCCGACAGGGGTGAGTGTTAATGAGCAGTTCTTC	CATSPTGVSVNEQFF
NA	once	TRBV7-6	TRBJ2-1	TGTGCCAGCAGCCCCAATCCAGGGGATGAGCAGTTCTTC	CASSPNPGDEQFF
NA	NA	TRBV15	TRBJ1-1	TGTGCCACCAGCAGGGGGGCGGGGGTGGTGAACACTGAAGCTTTCTTT	CATSRGAGVVNTEAFF
TRBD2	NA	TRBV2	TRBJ2-2	TGTGCCACCGCCGGACTAGCGGCCACCGGGGAGCTGTTTTTT	CATAGLAATGELFF
NA	NA	TRBV5-6	TRBJ2-7	TGTGCCAGCAGCTTGGTCGGACAGCTTTATGAGCAGTACTTC	CASSLVGQLYEQYF
TRBD1	NA	TRBV6-5	TRBJ1-2	TGTGCCAGCAGCCCCTGGACAGGGGTATATGGCTACACCTTC	CASSPWTGVYGYTF
NA	NA	TRBV19	TRBJ1-2	TGTGCCAGTAGTATGTCGGGGATGAACGCCTATGGCTACACCTTC	CASSMSGMNAYGYTF
TRBD1	few	TRBV7-3	TRBJ2-5	TGTGCCAGCAGCCTCTTAGGGGGCCCAGAGACCCAGTACTTC	CASSLLGGPETQYF
NA	NA	TRBV6-1	TRBJ2-2	TGTGCCAGCAGTGAAGAACGGCTAGCGCTTACTGGCACCGGGGAGCTGTTTTTT	CASSEERLALTGTGELFF
NA	NA	TRBV5-6	TRBJ2-3	TGTGCCAGCAGCTTGGGACAGCTTAGCACAGATACGCAGTATTTT	CASSLGQLSTDTQYF
NA	once	TRBV4-1	TRBJ1-1	TGCGCCAGCAGCCGCGCAACGAACACTGAAGCTTTCTTT	CASSRATNTEAFF
NA	NA	TRBV7-9	TRBJ1-5	TGTGCCAGCAGCCTCACAGGGACGAATCAGCCCCAGCATTTT	CASSLTGTNQPQHF
NA	few	TRBV29-1	TRBJ2-7	TGCAGCGTTGAAGGGGGACTCGGGACCTTTACCTACGAGCAGTACTTC	CSVEGGLGTFTYEQYF
NA	NA	TRBV28	TRBJ1-3	TGTGCCAGCGCCAGGAGAAACACCATATATTTT	CASARRNTIYF
TRBD1	NA	TRBV10-3	TRBJ2-5	TGTGCCACTCAGGGACAGGGGAAAGAGACCCAGTACTTC	CATQGQGKETQYF
TRBD1	NA	TRBV7-2	TRBJ1-5	TGTGCCAGCACCGGAACAGGGGAGTGGAATCAGCCCCAGCATTTT	CASTGTGEWNQPQHF
TRBD2	NA	TRBV19	TRBJ2-1	TGTGCCAGTAGTATCCACCCGGGACTAGCGGGAGGATACTACAATGAGCAGTTCTTC	CASSIHPGLAGGYYNEQFF
NA	NA	TRBV9	TRBJ2-3	TGTGCCAGCAGCGTAGAGCTCGACTCTATAGATACGCAGTATTTT	CASSVELDSIDTQYF
NA	once	TRBV6-5	TRBJ1-6	TGTGCCAGCAGTTACCGTGAAACAGATTCACCCCTCCACTTT	CASSYRETDSPLHF
NA	NA	TRBV7-3	TRBJ2-1	TGTGCCAGCAGCCAGGACAGATACAATGAGCAGTTCTTC	CASSQDRYNEQFF
NA	NA	TRBV5-4	TRBJ2-6	TGTGCCAGCAGCTTGGACGCTAGCTCTGGGGCCAACGTCCTGACTTTC	CASSLDASSGANVLTF
NA	NA	TRBV7-5	TRBJ2-3	TGTGTCAGAAGCTCGGGGACTAGCGGGGGGGCGGATACGCAGTATTTT	CVRSSGTSGGADTQYF
NA	NA	TRBV19	TRBJ1-5	TGTGCCAGTAGTCCCGGTGGGCCCGCTTATAGCAATCAGCCCCAGCATTTT	CASSPGGPAYSNQPQHF
TRBD2	NA	TRBV7-9	TRBJ2-1	TGTGCCAGCAGCTTAGCGCTCGGACTAGCGGTCAATGAGCAGTTCTTC	CASSLALGLAVNEQFF
TRBD1	few	TRBV7-2	TRBJ1-4	TGTGCCAGCAGCTTGGGACAGAATGAAAAACTGTTTTTT	CASSLGQNEKLFF
NA	NA	TRBV6-1	TRBJ1-1	TGTGCCAGCAGTGAACCAGGGATTCTCACTGAAGCTTTCTTT	CASSEPGILTEAFF
TRBD1	NA	TRBV7-8	TRBJ1-4	TGTGCCAGCAGTTCACAGGGGGGTACTGGTGAAAAACTGTTTTTT	CASSSQGGTGEKLFF
TRBD2	NA	TRBV19	TRBJ2-7	TGTGCCAGTAGTATAGAGCTAGCGGGGACCTACGAGCAGTACTTC	CASSIELAGTYEQYF
NA	NA	TRBV7-2	TRBJ2-7	TGTGCCAGCAGCTTAGTTTTGGGAGGCCCGTCCGAGCAGTACTTC	CASSLVLGGPSEQYF
NA	NA	TRBV3-1/TRBV3-2	TRBJ2-1	TGTGCCAGCAGCCGCGTCCGGGGCAATGAGCAGTTCTTC	CASSRVRGNEQFF
TRBD2	NA	TRBV2	TRBJ2-1	TGTGCCAGCAGTGAAGCGACTAGCGGATACAATGAGCAGTTCTTC	CASSEATSGYNEQFF
TRBD1	NA	TRBV27	TRBJ1-4	TGTGCCAGCAGTTTATCGGGGGACAGGCCAACTAATGAAAAACTGTTTTTT	CASSLSGDRPTNEKLFF
TRBD1	NA	TRBV6-5	TRBJ2-1	TGTGCCAGCAGTACGACAGGGGGTGCGAATGAGCAGTTCTTC	CASSTTGGANEQFF
TRBD2	NA	TRBV18	TRBJ2-1	TGTGCCAGCTCATCCAGTCCCGGGACTAGATCTATAGGTGAGCAGTTCTTC	CASSSSPGTRSIGEQFF
NA	NA	TRBV7-3	TRBJ1-6	TGTGCCAGCAGCTTAAGGCGGGTTGATTCACCCCTCCACTTT	CASSLRRVDSPLHF
TRBD1	once	TRBV6-5	TRBJ2-1	TGTGCCAGCAGCCCCGGGGGACAGGGATTTGATGAGCAGTTCTTC	CASSPGGQGFDEQFF